These 6 T cell receptor beta chains were all obtained from the same sample, sequenced in a study of cytomegalovirus exposure and HLA in healthy donors. Clones were sequenced by immunoSEQ multiplex PCR, and TCRdb holds only the in-frame ones, with some missing. Here the sample spans 150,000 to 200,000 clones, 80% to 85% being singletons. Sequenced input: PBMCs. The receptors derive from a young man in good health and CMV-seropositive.

V usage is TRBV4-2 and J usage is TRBJ2-5; 10 nucleotides agree with TRBD2. The CDR3 consists of 15 residues. V was pared by 1 base and J by 4 bases, with 3 bases of the junction left unmatched. Looked up from germline, CDR1 is LGHNA and CDR2 is YNFKEQ. The CDR3 protein is CASSQGSSGRETQYF. The DNA of the CDR3 is TGTGCCAGCAGCCAAGGTTCTAGCGGGAGAGAGACCCAGTACTTC.

The gene calls are TRBV7-3 and TRBJ1-1; no clear D gene. The CDR3 has 14 amino acids. Trimming stripped 4 bases from V and 0 bases from J, with 9 bases between. CDR1 is SGHTA, CDR2 FQGTGA, per germline. CDR3 in amino acids: CASSSSGLNTEAFF. CDR3 nucleotides: TGTGCCAGCAGCTCCTCGGGGTTGAACACTGAAGCTTTCTTT.

The chain uses TRBV4-1 and TRBJ2-3; tentatively, D is TRBD2 (5 bases). This CDR3 is built from 16 residues. V was pared by 5 bases and J by 2 bases, with 17 bases between. Germline-derived CDR1 and CDR2 are MGHRA and YSYEKL. The CDR3 region is CASSLGLLSNTDTQYF. The CDR3 bases are TGCGCCAGCAGCTTAGGACTCCTTTCTAACACAGATACGCAGTATTTT.

This clone was seen ten or more times. The chain is built from TRBV19 and TRBJ1-2, with no clear D. V was cut by 4 bases and J by 8 bases, with 14 bases left in between. This CDR3 contains 13 residues. CDR1 is LNHDA, CDR2 SQIVND, per germline (reference sequence). DNA for the CDR3: TGTGCCAGTAGTAGCAAGACTGACTGGGGCTACACCTTC. As protein: CASSSKTDWGYTF.

The chain recombines TRBV6-1 with TRBJ2-3, with 14 bases matching TRBD2. The length of the CDR3 is 15 residues. The V gene's germline CDR1 is MNHNS and CDR2 SASEGT. With V trimmed by 3 bases and J by 8 bases, 4 bases remained unmatched. This CDR3 is CASSDSTSGGATQYF. The DNA for the CDR3 is TGTGCCAGCAGTGACTCGACTAGCGGGGGGGCTACGCAGTATTTT.

The chain employs TRBV5-1 and TRBJ2-5; 8 bases match TRBD2. With the DNA end fitting TRBJ2-7 better, the J assignment may be wrong. This CDR3 contains 12 residues. Looked up from germline, CDR1 is SGHRS and CDR2 is YFSETQ. In DNA, the CDR3 is TGCGCCAGCAGCCCTAGCGGGTACGAGCAGTACTTC. Translating it yields CASSPSGYEQYF.